The 27 T cell receptor beta chains listed next were all sequenced from one sample in a study of blood T cell repertoires in COVID-19. Clones were sequenced by immunoSEQ multiplex PCR, and TCRdb holds only the in-frame ones, with some missing. The sample has about 380,000 clones; roughly 87% are singletons. Sequenced sample: PBMCs or T cells enriched from blood (not recorded which). The source of these receptors is a woman aged 25-40 years who had recovered from COVID-19.

This clone has only a few counts. The chain couples TRBV7-9 to TRBJ2-3; 10 bases are shared with TRBD1. CDR1 and CDR2 from the germline V gene are SEHNR and FQNEAQ (reference sequence). V lost 3 bases to trimming and J lost 6 bases; unmatched junction nucleotides: 3. This CDR3 has 14 amino acids. The CDR3 here is CASSFWDRGDTQYF. The CDR3 coding sequence is TGTGCCAGCAGCTTTTGGGACAGGGGTGATACGCAGTATTTT.

This chain's CDR3 is CASSPRGDDGGYTF. In DNA, the CDR3 is TGTGCCAGCTCACCACGGGGAGACGATGGTGGCTACACCTTC. The chain joins TRBV18 to TRBJ1-2, with no clear D. Germline V CDR1 and CDR2: KGHSH, LQKENI. Deletions cut 1 base from V and 7 bases from J, with 13 bases between. The CDR3 sequence is 14 residues long.

The chain employs TRBV28 and TRBJ1-2; 8 bases are a match to TRBD1. The CDR3 has 13 residues. Trimming cost V 4 bases and J 8 bases; bases outside gene matches: 6. Germline loops: CDR1 MDHEN, CDR2 SYDVKM. Here the CDR3 DNA reads TGTGCCAGCAGTTCCCAGGGGGCGCTGGGCTACACCTTC. Translating gives CASSSQGALGYTF.

The J gene is TRBJ2-1, the V gene TRBV11-3; 7 bases are shared with TRBD2. This CDR3 region has 16 residues. V gave up 2 bases and J gave up 8 bases; unmatched junction bases: 12. Germline V gene lookup returns CDR1 SGHNT and CDR2 YENEEA. CDR3 region: CASSLPWAGDSYEQFF. CDR3 coding DNA: TGTGCCAGCAGCTTACCTTGGGCGGGAGATAGCTATGAGCAGTTCTTC.

V gene TRBV27 combines with J gene TRBJ1-1; D remains unclear. The germline CDR1 and CDR2 sequences are MNHEY and SMNVEV (reference sequence). With 2 bases removed from V and 2 bases from J, the gap between germline ends came to 9 bases. The CDR3 consists of 14 residues. Here the CDR3 reads CASSLQYQNTEAFF. The CDR3 nucleotides read TGTGCCAGCAGTTTACAGTATCAAAACACTGAAGCTTTCTTT.

Only one count was recorded for this clone. The V and J genes are TRBV11-2 and TRBJ1-1; TRBD1 matches at 7 bases. Germline CDR1 SGHAT, CDR2 FQNNGV. The ends lost 3 bases at V and 1 base at J; junction bases unmatched: 2. The CDR3 consists of 14 residues. The CDR3 loop reads CASSFGTANTEAFF. As DNA, the CDR3 is TGTGCCAGCAGCTTCGGGACAGCGAACACTGAAGCTTTCTTT.

The gene calls are TRBV15 and TRBJ1-2; D uncertain. Trimming left V 0 bases short and J 4 bases short, with 12 bases between. Germline-derived CDR1 and CDR2 are LNHNV and YYDKDF (reference sequence). The CDR3 totals 15 residues. DNA for the CDR3: TGTGCCACCAGCAGAGAGCGCGGAGACGTCTATGGCTACACCTTC. Translated, it gives CATSRERGDVYGYTF.

The gene calls are TRBV27 and TRBJ2-1; D remains ambiguous. The CDR3 runs 14 residues. The V and J ends lost 5 bases and 6 bases respectively, with 14 bases between them. The germline V gene encodes CDR1 MNHEY and CDR2 SMNVEV (reference sequence). The CDR3 bases are TGTGCCAGCAGTCCATTAGTGAGAGGCAATGAGCAGTTCTTC. The encoded protein is CASSPLVRGNEQFF.

The DNA of the CDR3 is TGTGCCAGCAGCGTAGGTACAGGGGGTGTGTACGAGCAGTACTTC. Translation gives CASSVGTGGVYEQYF. The chain employs TRBV9 and TRBJ2-7; TRBD1 aligns across 8 bases. Germline V gene data show CDR1 as SGDLS and CDR2 as YYNGEE. Trimming took 0 bases from V and 4 from J; bases not matched to a gene: 6. The CDR3 is 15 amino acids.

This chain links TRBV10-3 with TRBJ1-2, with unresolved D. CDR1 is ENHRY and CDR2 is SYGVKD in the germline V gene. V was cut by 2 bases and J by 6 bases, with 13 bases left in between. The CDR3 extends over 14 amino acids. CDR3 nucleotides: TGTGCCATCAGTGAGAAGCCAGAGCGGGATGGCTACACCTTC. It translates to CAISEKPERDGYTF.

The chain links TRBV18 to TRBJ1-1, with no clear D. V lost 4 bases, J lost 1 base, and 10 bases lay in between. This CDR3 spans 14 amino acids. CDR1 is KGHSH, CDR2 LQKENI, per germline. For the CDR3, the DNA is TGTGCCAGCTCACTCCCGCCGGGGAACACTGAAGCTTTCTTT. Residues: CASSLPPGNTEAFF. Full variable domain (rest looked up from reference TRBV18 and TRBJ1-1): NAGVMQNPRHLVRRRGQEARLRCSPMKGHSHVYWYRQLPEEGLKFMVYLQKENIIDESGMPKERFSAEFPKEGPSILRIQQVVRGDSAAYFCASSLPPGNTEAFFGQGTRLTVV.

The chain joins TRBV30 to TRBJ2-3, with 7 bases aligning to TRBD1. The CDR3 length is 13 residues. Germline assignment: CDR1 GTSNPN and CDR2 SVGIG (reference sequence). The V gene end was trimmed by 5 bases and the J gene end by 0 bases; junction bases not matched to a gene: 2. Here the CDR3 reads CAWGDSSTDTQYF. In DNA, the CDR3 is TGTGCCTGGGGGGACAGTAGCACAGATACGCAGTATTTT.

This chain connects TRBV9 to TRBJ1-2; TRBD1 might be the D (6 bases). The CDR3 runs to 15 residues. Germline assignment: CDR1 SGDLS and CDR2 YYNGEE. V was clipped by 4 bases and J by 0 bases, with 13 bases between them. The chain's CDR3 is CASSIGTKSNYGYTF. Here the CDR3 DNA reads TGTGCCAGCAGCATCGGGACAAAATCTAACTATGGCTACACCTTC. The entire variable domain, with the rest obtained from reference TRBV9 and TRBJ1-2, is as follows: DSGVTQTPKHLITATGQRVTLRCSPRSGDLSVYWYQQSLDQGLQFLIQYYNGEERAKGNILERFSAQQFPDLHSELNLSSLELGDSALYFCASSIGTKSNYGYTFGSGTRLTVV.

The gene calls are TRBV15 and TRBJ1-5; 9 bases line up with TRBD1. The CDR3 consists of 14 residues. The trim removed 8 bases at V and 2 bases at J, leaving 4 bases unmatched. Germline V CDR1 and CDR2: LNHNV, YYDKDF (reference sequence). The CDR3, as DNA: TGTGCCACCCGACAGGGGGGAGGCAATCAGCCCCAGCATTTT. This sequence encodes CATRQGGGNQPQHF.

This clone was counted once. V usage is TRBV11-3 and J usage is TRBJ2-2; 7 nucleotides align to TRBD1. Germline V gene lookup returns CDR1 SGHNT and CDR2 YENEEA. The trim removed 1 base at V and 6 bases at J, leaving 5 bases unmatched. The CDR3 is made up of 15 amino acids. The CDR3, as DNA: TGTGCCAGCAGCTTAGGTCAGGGACAGTCCGGGGAGCTGTTTTTT. Translated, it gives CASSLGQGQSGELFF.

This clone was observed once. This chain joins TRBV5-5 and TRBJ2-1, with 9 positions matching TRBD1. The CDR3 consists of 15 residues. Germline CDR1 and CDR2: SGHKS and YYEKEE (reference sequence). The V segment lost 4 bases and the J segment 3 bases; nucleotides outside the gene matches: 5. The CDR3 sequence is CASSPWTGVYNEQFF. The DNA of the CDR3 is TGTGCCAGCAGCCCCTGGACAGGGGTCTACAATGAGCAGTTCTTC.

CDR3 loop: CASSYSQGPYGYTF. CDR3 nucleotide sequence: TGTGCCAGCAGTTACTCGCAGGGCCCCTATGGCTACACCTTC. The J gene is TRBJ1-2, the V gene TRBV6-5; possibly TRBD1 for D (5 bases). Looked up from germline, CDR1 is MNHEY and CDR2 is SVGAGI. The CDR3 extends over 14 amino acids. V was shortened by 0 bases and J by 4 bases, with 9 bases between the two germline ends.

The CDR3 is CASSHEGGLGNEQFF. Written as DNA, the CDR3 is TGTGCCAGCAGTCACGAAGGCGGGTTGGGGAATGAGCAGTTCTTC. V and J are TRBV6-5 and TRBJ2-1, with a tentative D call TRBD2 (5 bases). V was clipped by 5 bases and J by 7 bases, with 18 bases between them. Per the germline V gene, CDR1 is MNHEY and CDR2 is SVGAGI. The CDR3 consists of 15 residues.

Remarks on this clone: The same CDR3 is also encoded by other DNA sequences in this sample. The chain has TRBV24-1 and TRBJ2-1, with a weak D call TRBD2 (5 bases). V was pared by 0 bases and J by 0 bases, with 8 bases between. Germline V CDR1 and CDR2: KGHDR, SFDVKD. The CDR3 covers 16 residues. The CDR3 sequence: CATSDLSGSSYNEQFF. CDR3 bases: TGTGCCACCAGTGATTTGAGTGGGAGCTCCTACAATGAGCAGTTCTTC.

This clone was observed a handful of times. V and J are TRBV7-9 and TRBJ1-6; TRBD1 might be the D (6 bases). Germline V lookup: CDR1 SEHNR, CDR2 FQNEAQ (reference sequence). The CDR3 spans 14 residues. V lost 5 bases, J lost 10 bases, and 15 bases lay in between. CDR3 coding DNA: TGTGCCAGCAGCGCAGACAGGTTGAACTCACCCCTCCACTTT. It codes for CASSADRLNSPLHF.

This chain connects TRBV2 to TRBJ2-5, with TRBD2 matching over 7 bases. Losses at the gene ends were 6 bases for V and 5 bases for J; bases not matched to a gene: 6. Germline CDR1 reads SNHLY; CDR2 reads FYNNEI. The CDR3 is 13 amino acids. CDR3 sequence reads: CASRALAEETQYF. For the CDR3, the DNA is TGTGCCAGCAGAGCTCTAGCGGAGGAGACCCAGTACTTC.

The chain links TRBV14 to TRBJ1-4; D not resolved. Trimming removed 4 bases from V and 0 bases from J, with 9 bases in between. The CDR3 spans 15 residues. The germline CDR1 and CDR2 sequences are SGHDN and FVKESK. CDR3 in amino acids: CASSPRGTTNEKLFF. CDR3 DNA sequence: TGTGCCAGCAGCCCACGCGGAACAACTAATGAAAAACTGTTTTTT.

The chain uses TRBV21-1 and TRBJ2-7; TRBD2, the table's D call, was not compared with the DNA. TRBV21-1 is marked as a pseudogene. CDR3 size: 15 residues. As DNA, the CDR3 is TGTGCCAGCCCCAAGACTAGCGGGAGGGCCTACGAGCAGTACTTC. Protein: CASPKTSGRAYEQYF.

The chain links TRBV19 to TRBJ1-5; maybe TRBD1 (6 bases). The V and J ends lost 6 bases and 12 bases respectively, with 21 bases between them. There are 14 residues in the CDR3. Germline lookup yields CDR1 LNHDA and CDR2 SQIVND (reference sequence). The CDR3 is CASRWGGLSGNQHF. The CDR3 coding sequence is TGTGCCAGTAGATGGGGGGGGCTGTCAGGGAACCAGCATTTT. Using reference TRBV19 and TRBJ1-5 for the parts outside the CDR3, the full variable domain is DGGITQSPKYLFRKEGQNVTLSCEQNLNHDAMYWYRQDPGQGLRLIYYSQIVNDFQKGDIAEGYSVSREKKESFPLTVTSAQKNPTAFYLCASRWGGLSGNQHFGDGTRLSIL.

The V and J genes are TRBV9 and TRBJ1-3; tentative D call: TRBD1 (5 bases). The germline V and J ends were trimmed by 2 bases and 2 bases, with 8 bases remaining between them. This CDR3 spans 14 amino acids. The germline CDR1 and CDR2 sequences are SGDLS and YYNGEE. CDR3: CASSVTDTGNTIYF. The CDR3 nucleotides are TGTGCCAGCAGCGTGACAGACACTGGAAACACCATATATTTT.

This chain joins TRBV28 and TRBJ1-5; 8 positions agree with TRBD1. The junction had 10 bases not matched to a gene; V was cut back by 2 bases and J by 7 bases. Per the germline V gene, CDR1 is MDHEN and CDR2 is SYDVKM. The CDR3 has 16 residues. The CDR3 reads CASSLNPGQVGQPQHF. Written as DNA, the CDR3 is TGTGCCAGCAGTTTAAATCCGGGACAGGTAGGACAGCCCCAGCATTTT.

CDR3: CASSAGQANTGELFF. The CDR3 DNA is TGTGCCAGTAGTGCCGGACAGGCGAACACCGGGGAGCTGTTTTTT. V gene TRBV19 combines with J gene TRBJ2-2; 7 nucleotides agree with TRBD1. The germline gives CDR1 LNHDA, CDR2 SQIVND (reference sequence). This CDR3 has 15 residues. V shed 5 bases, J shed 0 bases, and the junction held 3 bases outside the gene matches.